This entry concerns a single T cell receptor beta chain. The antigen is unknown. The data stem from a study of T cell repertoires in cytomegalovirus infection. At the level of the study: The public TCR beta signatures pointed to both CMV infection and matching HLA type.

The CDR3 runs to 16 residues. CDR1 is MNHEY, CDR2 SVGEGT, per germline. V lost 4 bases, J lost 6 bases, and 18 bases lay in between. TCRdb called the reads again in MiXCR, with one record for every CDR3 protein. The repertoire holds about 920,000 distinct CDR3 sequences, with around 32% as singletons. The chain has TRBV6-2 or TRBV6-3 and TRBJ2-2, with D perhaps matching TRBD1 or TRBD2 (6 bases each). This clonotype was obtained from a human donor in good health (CMV status not recorded). Some clones in this sample may be carry-over from other donors' samples. The input for sequencing was cultured CD8+ T cells from PBMCs, taken from culture after CMV antigen stimulation. The CDR3 coding sequence is TGTGCCAGCAGTTTACCCGAGGGGGGCTCGGCCGGGGAGCTGTTTTTT. Amino acid sequence: CASSLPEGGSAGELFF.